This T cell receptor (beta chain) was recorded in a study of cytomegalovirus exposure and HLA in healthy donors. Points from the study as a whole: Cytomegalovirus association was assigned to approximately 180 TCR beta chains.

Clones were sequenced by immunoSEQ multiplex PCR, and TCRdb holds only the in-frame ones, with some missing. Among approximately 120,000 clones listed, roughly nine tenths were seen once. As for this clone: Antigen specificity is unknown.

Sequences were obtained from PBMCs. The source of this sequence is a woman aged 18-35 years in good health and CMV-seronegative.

The chain's CDR3 is CASRKRTGWEETQYF. As DNA, the CDR3 is TGTGCAAGTCGCAAACGGACAGGGTGGGAAGAGACCCAGTACTTC. The chain carries TRBV12-2 and TRBJ2-5; the table's D call, TRBD1, has no DNA check behind it. TRBV12-2 is assigned pseudogene status. This CDR3 region has 15 residues.